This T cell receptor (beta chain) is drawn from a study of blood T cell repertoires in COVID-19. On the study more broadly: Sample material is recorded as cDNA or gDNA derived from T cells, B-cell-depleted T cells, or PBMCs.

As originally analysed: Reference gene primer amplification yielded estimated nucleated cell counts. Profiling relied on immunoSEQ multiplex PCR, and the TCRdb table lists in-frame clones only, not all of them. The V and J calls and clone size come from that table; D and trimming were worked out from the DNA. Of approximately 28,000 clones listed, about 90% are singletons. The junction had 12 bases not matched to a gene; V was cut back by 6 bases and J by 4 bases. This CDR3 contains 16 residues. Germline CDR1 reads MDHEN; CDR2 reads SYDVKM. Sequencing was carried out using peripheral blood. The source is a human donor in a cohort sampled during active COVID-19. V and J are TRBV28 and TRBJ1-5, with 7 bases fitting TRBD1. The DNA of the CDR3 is TGTGCCAGCAGGCCTCCAGGGGGTCATCGGAATCAGCCCCAGCATTTT. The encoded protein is CASRPPGGHRNQPQHF.